The 2 T cell receptor beta chains below all came from one sample that was sequenced in a study of blood T cell repertoires in COVID-19. Sequenced by immunoSEQ multiplex PCR; TCRdb stores in-frame clones only, minus some. The table records around 250,000 clones, roughly 80% of them present only once. Sequenced sample: peripheral blood. These receptors came from a woman aged 18-29 years with acute or convalescent COVID-19.

The rearrangement uses TRBV5-5 and TRBJ1-2, with D possibly TRBD1 on 5 matching bases. This CDR3 spans 15 amino acids. Deletions cut 3 bases from V and 4 bases from J, with 16 bases between. Germline lookup yields CDR1 SGHKS and CDR2 YYEKEE (reference sequence). The chain's CDR3 is CASSSSRGSSYGYTF. In nucleotides, the CDR3 is TGTGCCAGCAGCTCATCCCGGGGGAGCAGCTATGGCTACACCTTC.

This clone was seen more than once but under ten times. This chain connects TRBV11-2 to TRBJ2-7; 8 bases fit TRBD2. CDR3 size: 15 residues. CDR1 is SGHAT, CDR2 FQNNGV, per germline. V was pared by 5 bases and J by 6 bases, with 12 bases of the junction left unmatched. CDR3 in DNA: TGTGCCAGCAGCACCAATAGCGGGAACAGGCCCGAGCAGTACTTC. It specifies CASSTNSGNRPEQYF.